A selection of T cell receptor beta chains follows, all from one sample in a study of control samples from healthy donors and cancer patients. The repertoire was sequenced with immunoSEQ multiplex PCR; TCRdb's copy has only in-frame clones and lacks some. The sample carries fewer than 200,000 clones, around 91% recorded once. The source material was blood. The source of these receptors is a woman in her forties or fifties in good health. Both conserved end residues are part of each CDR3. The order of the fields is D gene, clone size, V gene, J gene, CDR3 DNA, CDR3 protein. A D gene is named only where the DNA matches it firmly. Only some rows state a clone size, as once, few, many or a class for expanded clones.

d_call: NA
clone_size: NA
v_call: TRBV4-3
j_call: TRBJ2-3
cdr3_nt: TGCGCCAGCAGCCAAGATCCAGGGGGGGCTTCTAGCACAGATACGCAGTATTTT
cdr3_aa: CASSQDPGGASSTDTQYF

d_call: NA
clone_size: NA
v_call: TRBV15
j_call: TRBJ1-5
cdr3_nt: TGTGCCACCAGCAGTTGGGGGGAGCAGCCCCAGCATTTT
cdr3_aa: CATSSWGEQPQHF

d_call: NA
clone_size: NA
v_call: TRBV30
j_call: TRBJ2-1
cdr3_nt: TGTGCCTGGGGGGGGGCCAATAACAATGAGCAGTTCTTC
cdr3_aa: CAWGGANNNEQFF

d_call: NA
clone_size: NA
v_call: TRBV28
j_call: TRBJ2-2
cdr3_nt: TGTGCCAGCCGTACAACCACCGGGGAGCTGTTTTTT
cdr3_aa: CASRTTTGELFF

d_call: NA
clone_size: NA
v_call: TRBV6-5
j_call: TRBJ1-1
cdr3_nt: TGTGCCAGCACCGGGGGCCTCAACACTGAAGCTTTCTTT
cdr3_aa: CASTGGLNTEAFF

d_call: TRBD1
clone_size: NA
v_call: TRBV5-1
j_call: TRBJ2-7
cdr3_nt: TGCGCCAGCAGCCGACAGGGGTCAGAGGAGCAGTACTTC
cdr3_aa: CASSRQGSEEQYF

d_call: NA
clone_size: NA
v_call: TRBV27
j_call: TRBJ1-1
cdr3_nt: TGTGCCAGCAGTTTAAGCGGGGCCGGTGGCAGGGGTAACACTGAAGCTTTCTTT
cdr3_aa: CASSLSGAGGRGNTEAFF

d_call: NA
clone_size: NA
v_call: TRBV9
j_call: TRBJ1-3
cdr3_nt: TGTGCCAGCAGCGTAGTCGCCCGGGGGGCAGAAAACACCATATATTTT
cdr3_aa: CASSVVARGAENTIYF

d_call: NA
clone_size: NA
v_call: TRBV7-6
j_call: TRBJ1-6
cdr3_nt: TGTGCCAGCAGCTTAGAGGTGGCTAGGGATTCACCCCTCCACTTT
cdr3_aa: CASSLEVARDSPLHF

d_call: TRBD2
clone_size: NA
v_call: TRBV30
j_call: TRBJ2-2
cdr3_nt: TGTGCCTGGATTGGGCTAGCGGCGGTTTCCGGGGAGCTGTTTTTT
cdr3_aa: CAWIGLAAVSGELFF

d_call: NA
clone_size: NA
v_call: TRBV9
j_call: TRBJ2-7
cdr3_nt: TGTGCCAGCAGCGTAGGTGGCACGGGGGTTGAGCAGTACTTC
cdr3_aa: CASSVGGTGVEQYF

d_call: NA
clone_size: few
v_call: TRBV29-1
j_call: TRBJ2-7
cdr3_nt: TGCAGCGTTGAAGGGGCAGGTAACTCCTACGAGCAGTACTTC
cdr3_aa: CSVEGAGNSYEQYF

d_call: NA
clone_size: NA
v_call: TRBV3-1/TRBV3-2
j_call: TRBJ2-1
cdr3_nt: TGTGCCAGCAGCCAAACCGGGGGCTCAGCAGTCCACAATGAGCAGTTCTTC
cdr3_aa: CASSQTGGSAVHNEQFF

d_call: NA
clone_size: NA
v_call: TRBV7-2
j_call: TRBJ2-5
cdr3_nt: TGTGCCAGCAGCTTAGGACTAGTCTCGGAGACCCAGTACTTC
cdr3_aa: CASSLGLVSETQYF

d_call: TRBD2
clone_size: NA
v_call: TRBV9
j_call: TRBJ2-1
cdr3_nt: TGTGCCAGCAGCTTCAGACTAGCGGACAATGAGCAGTTCTTC
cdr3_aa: CASSFRLADNEQFF

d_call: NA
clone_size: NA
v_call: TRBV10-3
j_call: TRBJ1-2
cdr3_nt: TGTGCCATCAGTGAGGGACACTATGGCTACACCTTC
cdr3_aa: CAISEGHYGYTF

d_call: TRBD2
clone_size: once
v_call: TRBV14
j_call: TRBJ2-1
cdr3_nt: TGTGCCAGCAGCCGCTTGGGACTAGCGGGAGAGGTGTTCTTC
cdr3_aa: CASSRLGLAGEVFF

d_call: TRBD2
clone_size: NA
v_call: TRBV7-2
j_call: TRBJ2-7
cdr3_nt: TGTGCCAGCAGCCTAGGGCGGGAGGTTTTCTACGAGCAGTACTTC
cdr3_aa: CASSLGREVFYEQYF

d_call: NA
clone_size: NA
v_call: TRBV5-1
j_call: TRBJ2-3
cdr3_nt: TGCGCCAGCAGTCCCCGGGACACAGATACGCAGTATTTT
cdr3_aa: CASSPRDTDTQYF

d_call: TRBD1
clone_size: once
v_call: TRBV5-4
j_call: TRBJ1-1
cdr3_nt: TGTGCCAGCAGCCCCTGGACAGGGGCACACACTGAAGCTTTCTTT
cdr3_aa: CASSPWTGAHTEAFF

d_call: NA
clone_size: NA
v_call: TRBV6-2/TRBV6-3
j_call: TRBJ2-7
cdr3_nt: TGTGCCAGCAGTTACTCGCAGCCCTACGAGCAGTACTTC
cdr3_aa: CASSYSQPYEQYF

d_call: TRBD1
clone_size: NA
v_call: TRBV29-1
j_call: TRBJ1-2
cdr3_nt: TGCAGCGTTGCCACAACAGGGGAATCTAACTATGGCTACACCTTC
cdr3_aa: CSVATTGESNYGYTF

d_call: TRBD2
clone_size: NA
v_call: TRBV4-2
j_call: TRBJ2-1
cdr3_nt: TGTGCCAGCAGCCCTACGGGACTAGCGAAGAATGAGCAGTTCTTC
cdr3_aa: CASSPTGLAKNEQFF

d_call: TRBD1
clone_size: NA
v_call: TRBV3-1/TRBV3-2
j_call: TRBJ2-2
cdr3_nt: TGTGCCAGCAGCCAACCCTTTTCGACAGGGGAGACCGGGGAGCTGTTTTTT
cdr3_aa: CASSQPFSTGETGELFF

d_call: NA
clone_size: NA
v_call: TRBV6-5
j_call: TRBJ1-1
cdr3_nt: TGTGCCAGCAGTTACTCGGGAGAGAGCACTGAAGCTTTCTTT
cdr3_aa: CASSYSGESTEAFF

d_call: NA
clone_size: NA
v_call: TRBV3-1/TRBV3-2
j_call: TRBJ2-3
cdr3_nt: TGTGCCAGCAGAGACAGGAGATCTAGCACAGATACGCAGTATTTT
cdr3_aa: CASRDRRSSTDTQYF

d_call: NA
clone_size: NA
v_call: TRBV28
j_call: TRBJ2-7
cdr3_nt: TGTGCCAGCAGTTTGGAGGAGTGGGGCGAGCAGTACTTC
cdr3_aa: CASSLEEWGEQYF

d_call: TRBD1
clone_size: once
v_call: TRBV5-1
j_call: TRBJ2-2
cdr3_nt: TGCGCCAGCAGCTTGTCGGGACAGGGGGCTCCCGGGGAGCTGTTTTTT
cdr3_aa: CASSLSGQGAPGELFF

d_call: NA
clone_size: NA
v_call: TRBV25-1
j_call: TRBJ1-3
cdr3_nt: TGTGCCAGCAGTGCCATTATTGGGGGGTTCTCTGGAAACACCATATATTTT
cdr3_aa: CASSAIIGGFSGNTIYF

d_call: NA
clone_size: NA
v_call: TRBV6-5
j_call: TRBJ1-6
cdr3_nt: TGTGCCAGCAGTCTAAAAACAGGAAGGGGCTCACCCCTCCACTTT
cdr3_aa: CASSLKTGRGSPLHF

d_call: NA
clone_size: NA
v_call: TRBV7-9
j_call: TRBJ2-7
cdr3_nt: TGTGCCAGCAGCTTAGCCCAGGGGCTCGGCGAGCAGTACTTC
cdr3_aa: CASSLAQGLGEQYF

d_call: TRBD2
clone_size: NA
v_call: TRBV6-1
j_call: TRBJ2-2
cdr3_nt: TGTGCCAGCAGTGAATCCGGGGGAGGGCCTAGCGGGGAGCTGTTTTTT
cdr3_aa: CASSESGGGPSGELFF

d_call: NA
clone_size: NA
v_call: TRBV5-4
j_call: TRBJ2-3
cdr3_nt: TGTGCCAGCAGCTGGCAGCGGACGGCGGGAGATACGCAGTATTTT
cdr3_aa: CASSWQRTAGDTQYF

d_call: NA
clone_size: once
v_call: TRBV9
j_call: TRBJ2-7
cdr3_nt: TGTGCCAGCAGCGTATCCGACAGCATCCTGTACTCCTACGAGCAGTACTTC
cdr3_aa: CASSVSDSILYSYEQYF

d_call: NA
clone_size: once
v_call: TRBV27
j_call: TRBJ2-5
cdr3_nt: TGTGCCAGCAGTTTCTTAGGGTCGCGGGAGACCCAGTACTTC
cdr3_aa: CASSFLGSRETQYF

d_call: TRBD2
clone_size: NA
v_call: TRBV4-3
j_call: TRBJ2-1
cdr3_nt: TGCGCCAGCAGCCAGGGCCTAGCGGGAGATTACAATGAGCAGTTCTTC
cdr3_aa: CASSQGLAGDYNEQFF

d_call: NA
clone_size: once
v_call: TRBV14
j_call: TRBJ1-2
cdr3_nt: TGTGCCAGCAGCCCGGACGGATTCCGAGATGGCTACACCTTC
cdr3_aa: CASSPDGFRDGYTF

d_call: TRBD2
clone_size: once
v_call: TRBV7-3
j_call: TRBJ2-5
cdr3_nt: TGTGCCAGCAGCTCTGGACTAGCGGGAGTGCGAGAGACCCAGTACTTC
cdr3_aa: CASSSGLAGVRETQYF

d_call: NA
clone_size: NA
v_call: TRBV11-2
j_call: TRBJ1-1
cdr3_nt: TGTGCCAGCAGCCCCCGGTGGCAGGCGGGAGGGAACACTGAAGCTTTCTTT
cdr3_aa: CASSPRWQAGGNTEAFF

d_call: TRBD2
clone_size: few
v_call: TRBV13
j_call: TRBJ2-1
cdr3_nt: TGTGCCAGCAGCTCCCCTAGCGGGGGGTACAATGAGCAGTTCTTC
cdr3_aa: CASSSPSGGYNEQFF

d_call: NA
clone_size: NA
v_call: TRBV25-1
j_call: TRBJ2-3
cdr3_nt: TGTGCCAGCAGTGCGCGGGGAGGCACAGATACGCAGTATTTT
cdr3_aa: CASSARGGTDTQYF

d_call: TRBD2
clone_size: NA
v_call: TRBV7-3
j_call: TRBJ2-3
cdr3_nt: TGTGCCAGCAGCCCTCTCCCGGGACTAGCGGAGGGACAAGATACGCAGTATTTT
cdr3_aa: CASSPLPGLAEGQDTQYF

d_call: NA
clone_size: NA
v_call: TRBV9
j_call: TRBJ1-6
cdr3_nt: TGTGCCAGCAGCCCAGCCGGGACGGGTAGTAATTCACCCCTCCACTTT
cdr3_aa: CASSPAGTGSNSPLHF

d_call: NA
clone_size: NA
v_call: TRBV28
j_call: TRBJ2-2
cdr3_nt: TGTGCCAGCAGTTCCGGGACAATGGGCGGGGAGCTGTTTTTT
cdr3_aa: CASSSGTMGGELFF

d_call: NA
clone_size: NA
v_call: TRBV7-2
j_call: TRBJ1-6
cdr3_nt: TGTGCCAGCAGCTTAGGGATAGGGACCGCCTATAATTCACCCCTCCACTTT
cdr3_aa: CASSLGIGTAYNSPLHF

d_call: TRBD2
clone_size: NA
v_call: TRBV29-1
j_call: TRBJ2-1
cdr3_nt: TGCAGCGGTGTGGGGGGGTACGGGACTAGGGGTTGGAATGAGCAGTTCTTC
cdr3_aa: CSGVGGYGTRGWNEQFF

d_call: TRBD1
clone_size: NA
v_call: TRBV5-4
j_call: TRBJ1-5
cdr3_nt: TGTGCCAGCAGCCCCGGGACAGGGGGCAATCAGCCCCAGCATTTT
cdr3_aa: CASSPGTGGNQPQHF

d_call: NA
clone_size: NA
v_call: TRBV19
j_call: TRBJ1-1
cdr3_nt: TGTGCCAGTAGTATAGATTGGTCCGCTGAAGCTTTCTTT
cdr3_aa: CASSIDWSAEAFF

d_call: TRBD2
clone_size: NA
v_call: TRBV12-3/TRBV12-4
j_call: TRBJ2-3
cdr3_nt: TGTGCCAGCACCCCCGCGGGGGCAGATACGCAGTATTTT
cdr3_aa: CASTPAGADTQYF

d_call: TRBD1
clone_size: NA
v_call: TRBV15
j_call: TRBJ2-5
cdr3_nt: TGTGCCACCAGCCGACCAGGACAGGGGGGAGAGACCCAGTACTTC
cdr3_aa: CATSRPGQGGETQYF

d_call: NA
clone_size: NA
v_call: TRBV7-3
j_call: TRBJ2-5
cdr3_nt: TGTGCCAGCCCCGGGGGGACCCAGTACTTC
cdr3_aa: CASPGGTQYF

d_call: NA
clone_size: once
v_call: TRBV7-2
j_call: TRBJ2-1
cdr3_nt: TGTGCCAGCAGGGGGGCCGTGTACAATGAGCAGTTCTTC
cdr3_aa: CASRGAVYNEQFF

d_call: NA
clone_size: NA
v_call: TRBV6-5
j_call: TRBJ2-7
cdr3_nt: TGTGCCAGCAGGGACCATACAGGGCTCGAGCAGTACTTC
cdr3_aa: CASRDHTGLEQYF

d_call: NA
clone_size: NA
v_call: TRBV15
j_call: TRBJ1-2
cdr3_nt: TGTGCCACCAGCAGAGATCGGAAAGTTAACTATGGCTACACCTTC
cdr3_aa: CATSRDRKVNYGYTF

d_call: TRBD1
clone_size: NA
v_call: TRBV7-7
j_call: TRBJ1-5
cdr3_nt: TGTGCTAGCAGCTTAGTCCCCTTAGATAGGGACAGGAGAATCAGCCAGCATTTT
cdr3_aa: CASSLVPLDRDRRISQHF

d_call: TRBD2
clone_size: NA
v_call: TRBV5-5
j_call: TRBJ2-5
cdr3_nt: TGTGCCAGCAGCTTTAGACTAGCGAGTGAGACCCAGTACTTC
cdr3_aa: CASSFRLASETQYF

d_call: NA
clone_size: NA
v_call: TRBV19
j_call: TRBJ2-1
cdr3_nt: TGTGCCAGTAGTATCTCCAGGGGTGAGCAGTTCTTC
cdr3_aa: CASSISRGEQFF

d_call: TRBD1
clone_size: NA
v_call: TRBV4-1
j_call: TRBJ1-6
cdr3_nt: TGCGCCAGCAGCCGAAGACAGGGAGACTCACCCCTCCACTTT
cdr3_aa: CASSRRQGDSPLHF